Ten or more counts support the clone carrying this T cell receptor beta chain. Its target is unknown. Patients aged 18 to 65 with hyperthyroidism were newly diagnosed, with duration under 2 months. The PBMCs were sourced from fresh peripheral blood (about 10 ml). The CDR3 runs to 15 residues. Between the trimmed V and J ends, which lost 6 bases and 2 bases, there was a span of 17 bases. Germline CDR1 reads DFQATT; CDR2 reads SNEGSKA (reference sequence). This specimen belongs to a study of T cells in Graves' hyperthyroidism and ophthalmopathy. Study-wide results and caveats: A model of 13 V-J pairs discriminated ophthalmopathy from stable hyperthyroidism. Most clonotypes expanded in the thyroid (above 0.001) were also present in blood.

Amplification yielded TCR beta CDR3 regions, with RNA transcripts as the source. The primer set for the first-round RT-PCR of the TCR CDR3 was HTBI. TCRdb reprocessed the multiplex PCR reads via MiXCR and lists one record per CDR3 protein. The sample carries hundreds of thousands of distinct CDR3 sequences, about 14% recorded once. V is TRBV20-1 and J is TRBJ2-1, with D possibly matching TRBD1 (6 bases). The sample taken for sequencing was blood. This clonotype originated in a woman aged 18-29 years with Graves' hyperthyroidism. The CDR3 DNA is TGCAGTGCCACCCCCTTCACAGGGCCCTACAATGAGCAGTTCTTC. Protein product: CSATPFTGPYNEQFF.